This T cell receptor beta chain derives from a study of OX40 agonist ivuxolimab in advanced cancers. Study in general: People who had prior anti-PD-1, anti-PD-L1 or anti-CTLA-4 therapy could take part, and under 45% had some.

This CDR3 is 14 amino acids long. The V gene end was trimmed by 4 bases and the J gene end by 2 bases; junction bases not matched to a gene: 4. Germline V gene sequence: CDR1 GTSNPN, CDR2 SVGIG (reference sequence). This table comes from immunoSEQ multiplex PCR, and its TCRdb copy is limited to in-frame clones, with some not included. The sample has approximately 54,000 clones, approximately 90% seen once. Study results and limitations: The authors did not determine the antigen specificity of the expanded peripheral T cells.

As regards this clone: Its antigen is currently unknown.

This chain links TRBV30 with TRBJ2-7, with 11 bases lining up with TRBD2. The source material was CD4+ or CD8+ T cells sorted from blood, sampled in a trial of the OX40 agonist ivuxolimab. The sequence was obtained from an adult with an advanced solid tumor such as melanoma, head and neck, liver or kidney cancer. The CDR3 nucleotides are TGTGCCTGGACTAGCGGGGGGCTTCCCTACGAGCAGTACTTC. This gives the protein CAWTSGGLPYEQYF.